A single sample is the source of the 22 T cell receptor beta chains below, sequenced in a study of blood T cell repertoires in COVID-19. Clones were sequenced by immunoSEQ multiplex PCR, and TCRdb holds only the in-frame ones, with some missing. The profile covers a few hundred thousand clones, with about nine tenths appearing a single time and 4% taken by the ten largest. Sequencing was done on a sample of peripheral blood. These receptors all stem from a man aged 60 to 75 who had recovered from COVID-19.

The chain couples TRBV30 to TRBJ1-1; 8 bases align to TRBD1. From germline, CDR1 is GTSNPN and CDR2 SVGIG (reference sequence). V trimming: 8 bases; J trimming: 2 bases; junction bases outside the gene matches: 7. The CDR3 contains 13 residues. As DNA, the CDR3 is TGTGCCGGGCGGACAGGGAGAAACACTGAAGCTTTCTTT. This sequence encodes CAGRTGRNTEAFF.

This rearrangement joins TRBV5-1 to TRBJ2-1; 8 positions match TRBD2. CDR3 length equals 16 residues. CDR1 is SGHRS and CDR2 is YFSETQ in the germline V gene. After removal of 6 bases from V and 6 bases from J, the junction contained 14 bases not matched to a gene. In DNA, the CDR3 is TGCGCCAGCACCCGAGGGAGCGGGGGATTTAGCAATGAGCAGTTCTTC. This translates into CASTRGSGGFSNEQFF.

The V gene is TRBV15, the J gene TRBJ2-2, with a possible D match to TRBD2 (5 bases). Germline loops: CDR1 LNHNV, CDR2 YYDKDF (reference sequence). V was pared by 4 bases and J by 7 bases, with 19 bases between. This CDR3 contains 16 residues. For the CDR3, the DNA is TGTGCCACCAGCATAAAGACCGGCGGGCGAGACGGGGAGCTGTTTTTT. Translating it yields CATSIKTGGRDGELFF. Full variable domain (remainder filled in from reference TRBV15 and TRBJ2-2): DAMVIQNPRYQVTQFGKPVTLSCSQTLNHNVMYWYQQKSSQAPKLLFHYYDKDFNNEADTPDNFQSRRPNTSFCFLDIRSPGLGDTAMYLCATSIKTGGRDGELFFGEGSRLTVL.

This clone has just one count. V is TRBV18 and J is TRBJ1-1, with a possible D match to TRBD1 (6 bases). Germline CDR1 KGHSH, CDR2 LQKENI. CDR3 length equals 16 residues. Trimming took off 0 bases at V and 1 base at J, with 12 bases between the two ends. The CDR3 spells CASSPPAGAGNTEAFF. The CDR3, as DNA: TGTGCCAGCTCACCACCGGCAGGGGCAGGGAACACTGAAGCTTTCTTT.

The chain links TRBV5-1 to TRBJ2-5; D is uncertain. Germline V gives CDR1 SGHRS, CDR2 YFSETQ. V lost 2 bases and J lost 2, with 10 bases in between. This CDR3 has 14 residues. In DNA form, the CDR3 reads TGCGCCAGCAGCTTAGTAAACTTGCAAGAGACCCAGTACTTC. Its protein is CASSLVNLQETQYF. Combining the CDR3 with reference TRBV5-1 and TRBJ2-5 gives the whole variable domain KAGVTQTPRYLIKTRGQQVTLSCSPISGHRSVSWYQQTPGQGLQFLFEYFSETQRNKGNFPGRFSGRQFSNSRSEMNVSTLELGDSALYLCASSLVNLQETQYFGPGTRLLVL.

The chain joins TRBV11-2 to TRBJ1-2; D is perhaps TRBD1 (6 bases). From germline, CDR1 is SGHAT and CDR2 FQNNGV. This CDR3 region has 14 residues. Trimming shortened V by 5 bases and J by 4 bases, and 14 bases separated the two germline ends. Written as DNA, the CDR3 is TGTGCCAGCAGCCCGGCAGGGGTTCTCTATGGCTACACCTTC. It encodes CASSPAGVLYGYTF.

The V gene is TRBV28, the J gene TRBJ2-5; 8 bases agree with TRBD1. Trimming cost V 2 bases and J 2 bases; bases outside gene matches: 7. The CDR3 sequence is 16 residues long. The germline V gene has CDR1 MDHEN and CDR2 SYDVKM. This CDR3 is CASSLQGAGRQETQYF. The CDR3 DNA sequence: TGTGCCAGCAGTTTACAGGGGGCAGGTCGGCAAGAGACCCAGTACTTC.

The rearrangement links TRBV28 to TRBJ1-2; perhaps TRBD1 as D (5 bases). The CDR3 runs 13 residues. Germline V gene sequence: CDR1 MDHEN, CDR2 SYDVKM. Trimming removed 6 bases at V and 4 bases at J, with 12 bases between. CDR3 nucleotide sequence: TGTGCCAGCAGCTCTGACAGTATCTATGGCTACACCTTC. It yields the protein CASSSDSIYGYTF.

CDR3 in amino acids: CASQTGPEQFF. For the CDR3, the DNA is TGTGCCAGTCAGACAGGGCCTGAGCAGTTCTTC. The chain couples TRBV19 to TRBJ2-1; 7 bases line up with TRBD1. V lost 8 bases, J lost 9 bases, and 4 bases stayed unmatched. Looked up from germline, CDR1 is LNHDA and CDR2 is SQIVND (reference sequence). The CDR3 runs to 11 residues.

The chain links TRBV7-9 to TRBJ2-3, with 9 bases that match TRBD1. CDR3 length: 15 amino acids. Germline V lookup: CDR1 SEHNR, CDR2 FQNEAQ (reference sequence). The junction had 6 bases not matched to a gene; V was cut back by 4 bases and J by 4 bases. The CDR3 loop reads CASSSGQGSSDTQYF. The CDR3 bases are TGTGCCAGCAGCTCTGGACAGGGGTCGTCAGATACGCAGTATTTT.

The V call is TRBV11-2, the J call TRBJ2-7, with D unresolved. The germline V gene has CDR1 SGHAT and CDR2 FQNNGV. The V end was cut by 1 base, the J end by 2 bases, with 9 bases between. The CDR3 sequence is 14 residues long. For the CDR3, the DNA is TGTGCCAGCAGCTTAGGCCAGAATCCCTACGAGCAGTACTTC. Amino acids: CASSLGQNPYEQYF.

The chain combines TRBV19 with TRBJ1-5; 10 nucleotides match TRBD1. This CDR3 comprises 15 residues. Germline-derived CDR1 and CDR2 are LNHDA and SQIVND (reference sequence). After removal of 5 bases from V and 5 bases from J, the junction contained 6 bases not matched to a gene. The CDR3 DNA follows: TGTGCCAGTAGTCTGAGACAGGGGGCGGATCAGCCCCAGCATTTT. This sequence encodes CASSLRQGADQPQHF.

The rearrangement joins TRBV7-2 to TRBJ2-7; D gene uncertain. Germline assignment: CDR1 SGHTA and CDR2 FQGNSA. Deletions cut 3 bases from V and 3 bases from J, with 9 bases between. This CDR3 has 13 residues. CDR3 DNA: TGTGCCAGCAGCTTCAGTGGCCGCTACGAGCAGTACTTC. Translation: CASSFSGRYEQYF.

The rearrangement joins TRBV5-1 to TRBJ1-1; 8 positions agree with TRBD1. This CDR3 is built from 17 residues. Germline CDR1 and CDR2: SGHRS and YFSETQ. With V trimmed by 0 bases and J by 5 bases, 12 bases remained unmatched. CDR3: CASSLVTLGQGGTEAFF. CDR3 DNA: TGCGCCAGCAGCTTGGTTACTCTCGGACAGGGAGGGACTGAAGCTTTCTTT. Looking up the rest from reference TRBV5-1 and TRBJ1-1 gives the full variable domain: KAGVTQTPRYLIKTRGQQVTLSCSPISGHRSVSWYQQTPGQGLQFLFEYFSETQRNKGNFPGRFSGRQFSNSRSEMNVSTLELGDSALYLCASSLVTLGQGGTEAFFGQGTRLTVV.

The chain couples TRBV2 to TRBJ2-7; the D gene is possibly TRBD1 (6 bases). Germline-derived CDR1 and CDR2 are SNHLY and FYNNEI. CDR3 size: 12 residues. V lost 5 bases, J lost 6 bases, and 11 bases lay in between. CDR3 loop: CASSRQVAEQYF. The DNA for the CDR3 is TGTGCCAGCAGTCGACAGGTGGCCGAGCAGTACTTC. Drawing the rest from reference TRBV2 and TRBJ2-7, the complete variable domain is EPEVTQTPSHQVTQMGQEVILRCVPISNHLYFYWYRQILGQKVEFLVSFYNNEISEKSEIFDDQFSVERPDGSNFTLKIRSTKLEDSAMYFCASSRQVAEQYFGPGTRLTVT.

Here the CDR3 DNA reads TGTGCCAGCACCCACGCAGGGTGGAGTTCGGGCTACACCTTC. Translated: CASTHAGWSSGYTF. The rearrangement joins TRBV6-5 to TRBJ1-2; the D gene is possibly TRBD1 (5 bases). The V end lost 7 bases, the J end lost 8 bases, and 20 bases lay between the germline ends. From germline, CDR1 is MNHEY and CDR2 SVGAGI. This CDR3 has 14 amino acids.

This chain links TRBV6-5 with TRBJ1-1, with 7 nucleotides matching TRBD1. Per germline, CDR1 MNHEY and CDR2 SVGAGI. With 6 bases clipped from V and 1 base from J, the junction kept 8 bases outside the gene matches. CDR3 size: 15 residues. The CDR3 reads CASRTGTLRNTEAFF. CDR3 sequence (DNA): TGTGCCAGCAGGACAGGGACCCTGCGGAACACTGAAGCTTTCTTT.

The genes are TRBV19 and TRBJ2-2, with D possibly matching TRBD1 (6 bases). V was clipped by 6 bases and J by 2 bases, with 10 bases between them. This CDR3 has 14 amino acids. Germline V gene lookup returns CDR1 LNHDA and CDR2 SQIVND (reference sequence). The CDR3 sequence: CASRTGINTGELFF. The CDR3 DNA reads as TGTGCCAGTAGAACAGGGATCAACACCGGGGAGCTGTTTTTT.

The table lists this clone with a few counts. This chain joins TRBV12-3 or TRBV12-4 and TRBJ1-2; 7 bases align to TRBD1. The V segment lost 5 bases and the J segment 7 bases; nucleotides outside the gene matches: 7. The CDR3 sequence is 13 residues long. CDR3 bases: TGTGCCAGCAGTCAGAGGACAGGTATTGGCTACACCTTC. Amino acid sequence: CASSQRTGIGYTF.

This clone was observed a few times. This CDR3 reads CASSKNGGRYNEQFF. Written as DNA, the CDR3 is TGTGCCAGCAGTAAAAACGGGGGGCGCTACAATGAGCAGTTCTTC. The genes are TRBV6-2 or TRBV6-3 and TRBJ2-1; possibly TRBD2 for D (7 bases). CDR3 length equals 15 residues. Germline V gives CDR1 MNHEY, CDR2 SVGEGT. Deletions cut 5 bases from V and 3 bases from J, with 14 bases between.

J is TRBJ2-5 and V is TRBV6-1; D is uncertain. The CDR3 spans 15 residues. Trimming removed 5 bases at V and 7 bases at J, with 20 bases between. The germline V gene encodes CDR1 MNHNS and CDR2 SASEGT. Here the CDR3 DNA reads TGTGCCAGCAGTCTCCTAGTGGGTGCCCCTCGGACCCAGTACTTC. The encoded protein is CASSLLVGAPRTQYF.

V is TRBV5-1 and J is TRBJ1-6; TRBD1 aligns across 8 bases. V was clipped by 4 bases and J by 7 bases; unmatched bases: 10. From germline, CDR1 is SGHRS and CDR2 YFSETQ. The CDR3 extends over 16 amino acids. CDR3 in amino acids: CASSLTDRALNSPLHF. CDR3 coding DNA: TGCGCCAGCAGCCTAACGGACAGGGCTCTCAATTCACCCCTCCACTTT.